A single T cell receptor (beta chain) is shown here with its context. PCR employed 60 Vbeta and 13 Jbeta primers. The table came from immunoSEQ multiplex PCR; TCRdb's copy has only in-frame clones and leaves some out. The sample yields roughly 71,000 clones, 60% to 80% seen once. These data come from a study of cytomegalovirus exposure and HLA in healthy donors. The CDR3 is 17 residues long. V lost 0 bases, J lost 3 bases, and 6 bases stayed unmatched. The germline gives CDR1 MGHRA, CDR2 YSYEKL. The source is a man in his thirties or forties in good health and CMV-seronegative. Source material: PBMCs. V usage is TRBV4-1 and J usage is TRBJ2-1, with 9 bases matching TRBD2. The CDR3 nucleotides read TGCGCCAGCAGCCAAGATTCTAGCGGGGTATACTACAATGAGCAGTTCTTC. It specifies CASSQDSSGVYYNEQFF.